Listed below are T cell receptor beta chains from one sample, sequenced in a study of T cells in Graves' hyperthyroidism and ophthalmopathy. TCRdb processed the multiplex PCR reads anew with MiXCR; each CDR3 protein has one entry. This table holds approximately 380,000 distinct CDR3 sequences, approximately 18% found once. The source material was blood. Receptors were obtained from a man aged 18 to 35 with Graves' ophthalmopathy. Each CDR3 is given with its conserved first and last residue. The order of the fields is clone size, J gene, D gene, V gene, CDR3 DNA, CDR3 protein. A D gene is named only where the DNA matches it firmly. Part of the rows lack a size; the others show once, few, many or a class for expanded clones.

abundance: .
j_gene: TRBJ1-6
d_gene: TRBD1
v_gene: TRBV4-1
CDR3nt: TGCGCCAGCAGCCACCCCGGACAGGGGAATTCCTATAATTCACCCCTCCACTTT
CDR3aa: CASSHPGQGNSYNSPLHF

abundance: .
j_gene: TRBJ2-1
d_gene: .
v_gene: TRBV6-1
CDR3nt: TGTGCCAGCAGTGGGGACGGGGGGCTCAATGAGCAGTTCTTC
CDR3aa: CASSGDGGLNEQFF

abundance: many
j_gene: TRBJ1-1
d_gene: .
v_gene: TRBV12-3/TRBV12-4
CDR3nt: TGTGCCAGCAGTTTACTCGTCTCGAACACTGAAGCTTTCTTT
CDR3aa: CASSLLVSNTEAFF

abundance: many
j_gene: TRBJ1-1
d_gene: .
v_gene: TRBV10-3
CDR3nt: TGTGCCATCACGGGGGGGGGCACTGAAGCTTTCTTT
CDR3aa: CAITGGGTEAFF

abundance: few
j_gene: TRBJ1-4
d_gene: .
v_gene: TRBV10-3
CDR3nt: TGTGCCATCAGTGAGTCGCGTGGGGCGCGGGATGAAAAACTGTTTTTT
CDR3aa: CAISESRGARDEKLFF

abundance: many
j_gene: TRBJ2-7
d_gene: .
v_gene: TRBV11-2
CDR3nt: TGTGCCAGCAGCTCCTCTCCGGGGCTCTACGAGCAGTACTTC
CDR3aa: CASSSSPGLYEQYF

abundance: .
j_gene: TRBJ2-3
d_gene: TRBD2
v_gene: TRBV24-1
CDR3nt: TGTGCCACCAGTGATCGGACTAGCGGGGGACCCACCCCTGATACGCAGTATTTT
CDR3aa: CATSDRTSGGPTPDTQYF

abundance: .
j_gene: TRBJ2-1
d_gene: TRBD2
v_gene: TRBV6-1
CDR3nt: TGTGCCAGCAGTACCAGAGGGGAAAGCGGGGGTCGCTCCTACAATGAGCAGTTCTTC
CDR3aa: CASSTRGESGGRSYNEQFF

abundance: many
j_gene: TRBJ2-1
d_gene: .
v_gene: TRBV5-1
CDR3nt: TGCGCCAGCAGGCAGGGACACGATGAGCAGTTCTTC
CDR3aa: CASRQGHDEQFF

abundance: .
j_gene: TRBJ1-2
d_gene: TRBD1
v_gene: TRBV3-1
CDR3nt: TGTGCCAGCAGCCCGGGGACAGATGGGGTCTATGGCTACACCTTC
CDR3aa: CASSPGTDGVYGYTF

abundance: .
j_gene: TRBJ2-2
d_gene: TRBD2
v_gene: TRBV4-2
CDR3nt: TGTGCCAGCAGCGAGCGGACTAGCGGGGGAGTCACCGGGGAGCTGTTTTTT
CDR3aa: CASSERTSGGVTGELFF

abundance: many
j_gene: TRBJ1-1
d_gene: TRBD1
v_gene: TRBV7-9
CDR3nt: TGTGCCAGCAGTTTACAGGGGATATCTGAAGCTTTCTTT
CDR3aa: CASSLQGISEAFF

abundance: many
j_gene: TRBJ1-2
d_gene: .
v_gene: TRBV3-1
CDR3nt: TGTGCCAGCAGGGCGCCCCAGGGGAGCTACACCTTC
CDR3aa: CASRAPQGSYTF

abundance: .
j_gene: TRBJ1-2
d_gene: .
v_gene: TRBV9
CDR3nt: TGTGCCAGCAGCTCGACGGGGGTGGCCTATGGCTACACCTTC
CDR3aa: CASSSTGVAYGYTF

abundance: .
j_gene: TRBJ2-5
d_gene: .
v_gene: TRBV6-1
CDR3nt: TGTGCCAGCAGTGAAGGGGCGCGGCAAGAGACCCAGTACTTC
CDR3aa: CASSEGARQETQYF

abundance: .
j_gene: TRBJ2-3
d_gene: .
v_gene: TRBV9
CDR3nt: TGTGCCAGCAGCGGAGACAGTTTAGATACGCAGTATTTT
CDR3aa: CASSGDSLDTQYF

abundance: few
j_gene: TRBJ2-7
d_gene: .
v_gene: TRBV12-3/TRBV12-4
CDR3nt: TGTGCCAGCAGTTTCAAGGGGGGCGATCCCTACGAGCAGTACTTC
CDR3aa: CASSFKGGDPYEQYF

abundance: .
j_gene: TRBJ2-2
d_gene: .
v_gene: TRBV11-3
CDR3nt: TGTGCCAGCAGCTCCACAGGGAGTGGGCGTCACACCGGGGAGCTGTTTTTT
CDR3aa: CASSSTGSGRHTGELFF

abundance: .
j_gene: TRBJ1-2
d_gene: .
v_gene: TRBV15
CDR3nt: TGTGCCACCAGCAGAGTCGCAGACTATGGCTACACCTTC
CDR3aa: CATSRVADYGYTF

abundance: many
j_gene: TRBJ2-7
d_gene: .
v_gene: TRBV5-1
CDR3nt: TGCGCCAGCAGCCCCGGTGGGTCCCGGGAGACCCTCGAGCAGTACTTC
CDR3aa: CASSPGGSRETLEQYF

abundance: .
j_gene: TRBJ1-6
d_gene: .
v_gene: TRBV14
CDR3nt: TGTGCCAGCAGCCACCCCGGGGGCCATAATTCACCCCTCCACTTT
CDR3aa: CASSHPGGHNSPLHF

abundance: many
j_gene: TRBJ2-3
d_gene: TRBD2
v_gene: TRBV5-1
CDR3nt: TGCGCCAGCAGCTTGGCCGGTCTTCGGGGGGTCTCAGATACGCAGTATTTT
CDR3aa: CASSLAGLRGVSDTQYF

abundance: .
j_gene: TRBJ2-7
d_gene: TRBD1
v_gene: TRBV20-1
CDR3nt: TGCAGTGCTAGAGAACAGGGGGCTGGTTCCTACGAGCAGTACTTC
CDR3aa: CSAREQGAGSYEQYF

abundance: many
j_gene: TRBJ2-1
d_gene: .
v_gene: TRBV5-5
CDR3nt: TGTGCCAGCAGCTTAGGAGCGAACTCCTACAATGAGCAGTTCTTC
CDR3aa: CASSLGANSYNEQFF

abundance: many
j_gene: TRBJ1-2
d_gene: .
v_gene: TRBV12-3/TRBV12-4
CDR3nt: TGTGCCAGCAGTTTTGGTGGCGATATATCGTTCTATGGCTACACCTTC
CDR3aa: CASSFGGDISFYGYTF

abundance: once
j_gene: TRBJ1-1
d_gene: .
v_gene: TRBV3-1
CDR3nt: TGTGCCAGCAGCCACTTAGGTGGTGGGGGCACTGAAGCTTTCTTT
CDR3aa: CASSHLGGGGTEAFF

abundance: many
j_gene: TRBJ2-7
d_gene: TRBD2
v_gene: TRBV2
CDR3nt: TGTGCCAGCAGCGCAGGACTAGCGGGCGAGCAGTACTTC
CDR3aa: CASSAGLAGEQYF

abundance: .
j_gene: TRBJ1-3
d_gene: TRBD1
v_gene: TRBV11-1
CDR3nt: TGTGCCAGCAGCTTACACAGGGGGAGCTCTGGAAACACCATATATTTT
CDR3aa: CASSLHRGSSGNTIYF

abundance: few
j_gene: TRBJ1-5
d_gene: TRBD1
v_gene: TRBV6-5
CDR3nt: TGTGCCAGCAGTTACCCTCCCGGGACAGGGCTTAGCAATCAGCCCCAGCATTTT
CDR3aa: CASSYPPGTGLSNQPQHF

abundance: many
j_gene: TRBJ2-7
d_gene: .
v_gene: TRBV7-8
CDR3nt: TGTGCCAGCAGCTTAGGAGGGGCGGCAGTCGAGCAGTACTTC
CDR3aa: CASSLGGAAVEQYF

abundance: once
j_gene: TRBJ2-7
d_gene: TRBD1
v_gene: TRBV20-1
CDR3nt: TGCAGTGCCCGGGACAGCACATACTCCTACGAGCAGTACTTC
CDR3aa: CSARDSTYSYEQYF

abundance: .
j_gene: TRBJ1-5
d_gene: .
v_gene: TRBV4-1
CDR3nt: TGCGCCAGCAGCCAAGGGAGTAGTAGCAATCAGCCCCAGCATTTT
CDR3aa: CASSQGSSSNQPQHF

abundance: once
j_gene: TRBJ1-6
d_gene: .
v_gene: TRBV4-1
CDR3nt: TGCGCCAGCAGCCCTCCCCCCCCGGGGTCTAGCTATAATTCACCCCTCCACTTT
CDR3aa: CASSPPPPGSSYNSPLHF

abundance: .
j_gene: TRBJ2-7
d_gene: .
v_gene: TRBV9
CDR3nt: TGTGCCAGCAGCCCACGGAGCTCCCCCGGGGAGCAGTACTTC
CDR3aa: CASSPRSSPGEQYF

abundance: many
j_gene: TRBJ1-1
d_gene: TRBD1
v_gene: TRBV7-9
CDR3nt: TGTGCCAGCATCAATTCCCTCAGGACAGGAGTTAACACTGAAGCTTTCTTT
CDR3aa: CASINSLRTGVNTEAFF

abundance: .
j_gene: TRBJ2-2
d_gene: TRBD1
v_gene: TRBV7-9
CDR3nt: TGTGCCAGCAGCTCCGGCCGGGACAGGGGGAACACCGGGGAGCTGTTTTTT
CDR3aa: CASSSGRDRGNTGELFF

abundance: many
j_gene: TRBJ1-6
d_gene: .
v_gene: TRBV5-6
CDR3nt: TGTGCCAGCAGCTTTTTTGGGCAGTCAGACCTTAATTCACCCCTCCACTTT
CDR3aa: CASSFFGQSDLNSPLHF

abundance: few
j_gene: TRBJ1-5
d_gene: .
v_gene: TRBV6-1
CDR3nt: TGTGCCAGCAGTACCGTACAGGGTTCTCAGCCCCAGCATTTT
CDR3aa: CASSTVQGSQPQHF

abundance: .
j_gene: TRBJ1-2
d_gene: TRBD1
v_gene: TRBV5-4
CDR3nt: TGTGCCATCGGTGACAGGGGAAGAGGCTACACCTTC
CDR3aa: CAIGDRGRGYTF

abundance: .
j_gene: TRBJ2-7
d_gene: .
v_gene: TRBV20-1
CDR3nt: TGCAGTGCTAGAGTCCTAGTTTCCTACGAGCAGTACTTC
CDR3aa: CSARVLVSYEQYF

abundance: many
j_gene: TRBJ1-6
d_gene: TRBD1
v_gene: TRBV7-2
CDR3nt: TGTGCCAGCAGCTTGCGTCGACAGGGGTATAATTCACCCCTCCACTTT
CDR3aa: CASSLRRQGYNSPLHF

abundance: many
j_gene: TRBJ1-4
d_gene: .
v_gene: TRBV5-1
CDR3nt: TGCGCCAGCAGCAACAGGGTTCGGGATGAAAAACTGTTTTTT
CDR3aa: CASSNRVRDEKLFF

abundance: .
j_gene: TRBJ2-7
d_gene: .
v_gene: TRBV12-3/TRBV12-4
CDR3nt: TGTGCCAGCAGTTCCTTAGCCACTGCGCGGTCCTACGAGCAGTACTTC
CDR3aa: CASSSLATARSYEQYF

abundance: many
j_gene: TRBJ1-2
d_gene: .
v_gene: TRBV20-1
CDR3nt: TGCAGTGCTCCCAGGGGAGGGGATGGCTACACCTTC
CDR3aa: CSAPRGGDGYTF

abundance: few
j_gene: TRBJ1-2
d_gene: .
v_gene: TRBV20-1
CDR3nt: TGCAGTGCCCCCCCGCTTGGCTACACCTTC
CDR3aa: CSAPPLGYTF

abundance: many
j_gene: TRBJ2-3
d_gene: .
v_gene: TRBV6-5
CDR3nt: TGTGCCAGCAGTTACCGCCAGGCCGTCGCAGATACGCAGTATTTT
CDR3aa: CASSYRQAVADTQYF

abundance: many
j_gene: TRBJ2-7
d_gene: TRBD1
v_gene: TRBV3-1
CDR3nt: TGTGCCAGCAGCCAAAACCCATCGGGACAGGGCTACGAGCAGTACTTC
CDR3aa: CASSQNPSGQGYEQYF

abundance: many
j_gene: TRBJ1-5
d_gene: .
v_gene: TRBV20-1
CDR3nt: TGCAGTGCTAGAGAAGGGTTAGGGAGCTATAGCAATCAGCCCCAGCATTTT
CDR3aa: CSAREGLGSYSNQPQHF

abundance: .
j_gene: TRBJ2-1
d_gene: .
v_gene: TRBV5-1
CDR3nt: TGCGCCAGCAGCTTACAATGGAGCTCCTACAATGAGCAGTTCTTC
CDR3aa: CASSLQWSSYNEQFF

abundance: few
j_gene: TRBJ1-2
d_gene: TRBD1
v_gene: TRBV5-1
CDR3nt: TGCGCCAGCAGCTTGGAATCCGGACAGGGGGTGGATGGCTACACCTTC
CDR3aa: CASSLESGQGVDGYTF

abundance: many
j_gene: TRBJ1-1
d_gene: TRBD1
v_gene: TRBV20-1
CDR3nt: TGCAGTGCGCGGACAGGCTCAAACACTGAAGCTTTCTTT
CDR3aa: CSARTGSNTEAFF